This T cell receptor (beta chain) stems from a study of regulatory T cells in long-lasting Graves disease. This sample's time point: newly diagnosed GD, antithyroid drugs for less than 3 months. From PBMCs, RNA was extracted and then used to make the TCR library. This clonotype was seen more than once but under ten times. Its antigen is as yet unknown. General study findings and limits: Tissue studied was limited to peripheral blood, excluding thyroid tissue.

Sequencing libraries for TCR beta were prepared with iRepertoire HTBI primers and Arm-PCR of CDR3 regions. In TCRdb, the multiplex PCR reads were re-called with MiXCR into one record per CDR3 protein. The sample lists hundreds of thousands of distinct CDR3 sequences, about 15% occurring once. These records were also assigned to another study, of T cells in Graves' hyperthyroidism and ophthalmopathy.

The clonotype was recovered from a woman in her 30s with Graves disease. Sequencing used peripheral blood mononuclear cells (PBMCs), obtained at new diagnosis, from a patient treated with antithyroid drugs.

This CDR3 reads CASSVGQSSYEQYF. The CDR3 nucleotides are TGTGCCAGCAGCGTCGGACAGAGCTCCTACGAGCAGTACTTC. The chain uses TRBV6-1 and TRBJ2-7; D is perhaps TRBD1 (6 bases). Trimming cost V 6 bases and J 0 bases, with 12 bases left between them. CDR3 length: 14 amino acids. Germline loops: CDR1 MNHNS, CDR2 SASEGT.